The sequence of this T cell receptor beta chain was determined in a study of shared clonotypes between healthy human individuals. Looking at the study overall: Two female and a few male donors aged 18 to 49 were enrolled.

Running of the assay took place at deep level. The assay was immunoSEQ multiplex PCR, and TCRdb's table has in-frame clones only and misses some. The data contain around 1.9 million clones, about 94% of them singletons. A single count supports this clone. The CDR3 totals 14 residues. CDR1 and CDR2 (germline): PRHDT, FYEKMQ (reference sequence). Trimming shortened V by 4 bases and J by 1 base, and 10 bases separated the two germline ends. The naive CD8 population came from CD45RO-negative cells selected for CCR7, without terminally differentiated effector memory CD45RA+ cells. V and J are TRBV13 and TRBJ1-1; D remains unclear. This receptor was obtained from a young man in good health. Some clones in this sample may be carry-over from other donors' samples. Sequenced material: naive CD8+ T cells from PBMCs. In DNA, the CDR3 is TGTGCCAGCAGCTCCATTCGATCGAACACTGAAGCTTTCTTT. It codes for CASSSIRSNTEAFF.